This is a list of T cell receptor beta chains from one sample in a study of T-cell reconstitution after alpha-beta-depleted transplantation in children. MiXCR was run by TCRdb on the PCR reads, yielding one entry per CDR3 protein. The sample includes over 150,000 distinct CDR3 sequences, approximately 14% of them seen just once. This specimen was PBMCs from the stem cell graft donor, taken from the stem cell graft. These receptors were collected from a human donor who donated a stem cell graft to a child with acute lymphoblastic leukemia. Each CDR3 is given with its conserved first and last residue.

TRBJ1-1,TRBV29-1,CSAGTGRLDTEAFF
TRBJ2-1,TRBV10-1,CASSGGFAVNEQFF
TRBJ2-1,TRBV5-4,CASSLSRVGSYNEQFF
TRBJ2-1,TRBV5-5,CASSFSAGGHYNEQFF
TRBJ2-3,TRBV6-5,CASSYSMEREGHDTDTQYF
TRBJ2-1,TRBV12-3/TRBV12-4,CASSLRLAGDFF
TRBJ1-2,TRBV10-3,CAISDPGQATRGYTF
TRBJ2-5,TRBV5-1,CASSFGDREKETQYF
TRBJ1-1,TRBV4-1,CASSLNQEGVTEAFF
TRBJ2-7,TRBV5-1,CASSSRTGKLYEQYF
TRBJ2-1,TRBV19,CASSSKRALQFF
TRBJ2-2,TRBV7-9,CASSRVQGINTGELFF
TRBJ2-1,TRBV29-1,CSVAQRESDEQFF
TRBJ1-1,TRBV20-1,CSATHLRGGNTEAFF
TRBJ2-3,TRBV12-3/TRBV12-4,CASSSQGASTDTQYF
TRBJ2-3,TRBV5-1,CASSSAPGGDTQYF
TRBJ1-5,TRBV12-3/TRBV12-4,CASSFFGGWNQPQHF
TRBJ2-7,TRBV24-1,CATSTDRGGTEQYF
TRBJ1-1,TRBV3-1,CASSPPEEGRSTEAFF
TRBJ1-2,TRBV6-1,CASSEVVYSLYGYTF
TRBJ1-4,TRBV5-1,CASSGDHLGEKLFF
TRBJ2-5,TRBV7-2,CASSLGWGTGQTQYF
TRBJ2-4,TRBV5-1,CASSQSQESGNIQYF
TRBJ2-1,TRBV20-1,CSARDLEGIAGGSYNEQFF
TRBJ2-2,TRBV12-3/TRBV12-4,CASSYDLASTGELFF
TRBJ2-1,TRBV12-3/TRBV12-4,CASSFRTSGSNEQFF
TRBJ1-6,TRBV2,CASTQRGGWNSPLHF
TRBJ2-7,TRBV7-6,CASSPSTSGTYEQYF
TRBJ2-1,TRBV24-1,CATSVLSSGEQFF
TRBJ2-1,TRBV20-1,CSAKLAGADLGANEQFF
TRBJ2-2,TRBV24-1,CATSGGSGRALGTGELFF
TRBJ1-1,TRBV5-5,CASSVRATATEAFF
TRBJ2-1,TRBV10-2,CASSESAFEQFF
TRBJ2-2,TRBV5-1,CASRPRDLRGELFF
TRBJ2-7,TRBV20-1,CSALRGSSYEQYF
TRBJ2-1,TRBV20-1,CSAWTSGGKSSYNKQFF
TRBJ2-1,TRBV5-1,CASSLFGTSGGSYNEQFF
TRBJ2-1,TRBV20-1,CSAYLSGRATGSYNEQFF
TRBJ2-7,TRBV12-3/TRBV12-4,CASSPSVLRNYEQYF
TRBJ2-1,TRBV7-6,CASSLEVSGRASYNEQFF
TRBJ2-5,TRBV7-6,CASSQRTGFQTQYF
TRBJ1-1,TRBV19,CASTPSSYTEAFF
TRBJ2-1,TRBV5-4,CASSWGRTSNNEQFF
TRBJ2-7,TRBV27,CATSVSSYEQYF
TRBJ2-1,TRBV20-1,CSAPQKRDREQFF
TRBJ2-1,TRBV25-1,CASSEGAFRTGDAEQFF
TRBJ2-7,TRBV20-1,CSASIGYEQYF
TRBJ2-3,TRBV7-2,CASSQGQGPDTQYF
TRBJ2-1,TRBV29-1,CSVEDPKDRVGYNEQFF
TRBJ2-5,TRBV20-1,CSARDFGEGVETQYF
TRBJ1-2,TRBV28,CASSSQGPGYGYTF
TRBJ2-3,TRBV7-9,CASSKPGQGTDTQYF
TRBJ2-1,TRBV20-1,CSARPGQGSYNEQFF
TRBJ2-4,TRBV5-1,CASSLGRSGLANIQYF
TRBJ2-1,TRBV29-1,CSERTGDSYNEQFF
TRBJ2-2,TRBV7-6,CASSSTTGIAGELFF
TRBJ1-1,TRBV7-6,CASSPAGGGTEAFF